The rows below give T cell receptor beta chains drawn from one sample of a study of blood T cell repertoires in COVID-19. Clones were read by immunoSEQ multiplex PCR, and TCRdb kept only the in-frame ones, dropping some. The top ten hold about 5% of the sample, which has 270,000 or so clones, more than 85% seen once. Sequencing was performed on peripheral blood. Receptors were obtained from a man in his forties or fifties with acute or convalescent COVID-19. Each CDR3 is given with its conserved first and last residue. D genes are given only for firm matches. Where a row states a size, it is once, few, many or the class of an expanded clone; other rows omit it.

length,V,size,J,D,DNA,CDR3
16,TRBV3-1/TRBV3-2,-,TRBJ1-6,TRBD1,TGTGCCAGCAGCCAAGGAACGACAGGGGGGAATTCACCCCTCCACTTT,CASSQGTTGGNSPLHF
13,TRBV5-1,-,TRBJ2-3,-,TGCGCCAGCAGCTTGATGGCCCGCGATACGCAGTATTTT,CASSLMARDTQYF
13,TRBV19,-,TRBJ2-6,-,TGTGCCAGTACCATTTCTGGGGCCAACGTCCTGACTTTC,CASTISGANVLTF
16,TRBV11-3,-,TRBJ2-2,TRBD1,TGTGCCAGCAGCCAGGGACAGGGACACGAACCCGGGGAGCTGTTTTTT,CASSQGQGHEPGELFF
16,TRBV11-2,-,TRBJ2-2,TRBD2,TGTGCCAGCAGCCCACTAGCGGGGGGACTAACCGGGGAGCTGTTTTTT,CASSPLAGGLTGELFF
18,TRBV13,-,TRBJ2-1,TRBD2,TGTGCCAGCAGCCCGGGAAGCGGGGGGGCTAGGTCCTACAATGAGCAGTTCTTC,CASSPGSGGARSYNEQFF
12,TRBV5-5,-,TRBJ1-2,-,TGTGCCAGCAGCCCGAGGCCAGGGGGCTACACCTTC,CASSPRPGGYTF
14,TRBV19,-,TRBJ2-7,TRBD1,TGTGCCAGTAGTCTCCGACAGGGGTCGAAGGTGCAGTACTTC,CASSLRQGSKVQYF
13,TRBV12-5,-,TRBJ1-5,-,TGTGCTAGTGCGGCGGCAGCGAATCAGCCCCAGCATTTT,CASAAAANQPQHF
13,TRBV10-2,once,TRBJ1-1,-,TGCGCCAGCCTCGAGGGTGCGGCAACTGAAGCTTTCTTT,CASLEGAATEAFF
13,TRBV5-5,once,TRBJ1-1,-,TGTGCCAGCAGATTTGGAGGGAACACTGAAGCTTTCTTT,CASRFGGNTEAFF
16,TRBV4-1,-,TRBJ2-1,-,TGCGCCAGCAGCCAGTGGGGTCAGGGTTTCGACAATGAGCAGTTCTTC,CASSQWGQGFDNEQFF
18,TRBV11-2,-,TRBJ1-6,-,TGTGCCAGCAGCTTAGATATCCAGGCAGCCGCCGGTAATTCACCCCTCCACTTT,CASSLDIQAAAGNSPLHF
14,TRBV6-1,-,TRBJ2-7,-,TGTGCCAGCAGTGAATCGGCAGGGTGGTACGAGCAGTACTTC,CASSESAGWYEQYF
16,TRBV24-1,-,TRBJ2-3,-,TGTGCCACCAGTGACACCGGGGACACCTCTCCAGATACGCAGTATTTT,CATSDTGDTSPDTQYF
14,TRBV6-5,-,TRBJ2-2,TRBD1,TGTGCCAGCAGACGACAGGGGGCTACCGGGGAGCTGTTTTTT,CASRRQGATGELFF
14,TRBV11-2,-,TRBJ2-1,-,TGTGCCAGCAGCTTTCCGGTACGGGACAATGAGCAGTTCTTC,CASSFPVRDNEQFF
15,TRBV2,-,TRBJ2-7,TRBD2,TGTGCCAGCAGTGAAGAAAGCGGGGCTTTCTACGAGCAGTACTTC,CASSEESGAFYEQYF
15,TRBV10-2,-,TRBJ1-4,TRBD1,TGCGCCAGCAGTGAGAGGTGGGACAGGGATGAAAAACTGTTTTTT,CASSERWDRDEKLFF
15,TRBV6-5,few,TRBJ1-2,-,TGTGCCAGCAGTTACGACAGGAGTGGGGCCTATGGCTACACCTTC,CASSYDRSGAYGYTF
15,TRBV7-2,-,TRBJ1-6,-,TGTGCCAGCAGCTTAGCGTCCAGATCTAATTCACCCCTCCACTTT,CASSLASRSNSPLHF
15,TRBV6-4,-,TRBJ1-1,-,TGTGCCAGCAGAGCGACAGGCCTACAGAACACTGAAGCTTTCTTT,CASRATGLQNTEAFF
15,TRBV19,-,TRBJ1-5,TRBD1,TGTGCCAGTACTTCTCATCAGGGGGCGAATCAGCCCCAGCATTTT,CASTSHQGANQPQHF
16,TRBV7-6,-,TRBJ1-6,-,TGTGCCAGCAGCCCCACCCCGGGACGGGAGAATTCACCCCTCCACTTT,CASSPTPGRENSPLHF
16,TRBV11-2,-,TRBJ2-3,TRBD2,TGTGCCAGCAGCTTAGTCTCCAGCGGGGCCGGGGGTACGCAGTATTTT,CASSLVSSGAGGTQYF
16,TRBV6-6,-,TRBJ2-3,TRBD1,TGTGCCAGCACCTACCGGACAGGGAATATTGTGCATACGCAGTATTTT,CASTYRTGNIVHTQYF
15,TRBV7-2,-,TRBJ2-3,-,TGTGCCAGCAGCTTAGCCTCTAGGGGGACAGATACGCAGTATTTT,CASSLASRGTDTQYF
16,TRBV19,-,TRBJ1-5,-,TGTGCCACCAACCGACATAACAGGGTTGGCAATCAGCCCCAGCATTTT,CATNRHNRVGNQPQHF
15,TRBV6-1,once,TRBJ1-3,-,TGTGCCAGCAGTGAAGATCCAGGTCGAGGAAACACCATATATTTT,CASSEDPGRGNTIYF
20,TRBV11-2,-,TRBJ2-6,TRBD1,TGTGCCAGCAGCTTAGATCACCGGACAGGGGCCTCGCTTGGGGCCAACGTCCTGACTTTC,CASSLDHRTGASLGANVLTF
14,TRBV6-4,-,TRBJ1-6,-,TGTGCCAGCACTCCTCTGGGACACCCTTCACCCCTCCACTTT,CASTPLGHPSPLHF
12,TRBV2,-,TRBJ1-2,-,TGTGCCAGCAAGCAGGGGAACTATGGCTACACCTTC,CASKQGNYGYTF
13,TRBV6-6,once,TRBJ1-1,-,TGTGCCAGCAGTTACTCGGAGGACACTGAAGCTTTCTTT,CASSYSEDTEAFF
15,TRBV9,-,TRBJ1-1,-,TGTGCCAGCAGCGCTAATGTGGGGCTGGACACTGAAGCTTTCTTT,CASSANVGLDTEAFF
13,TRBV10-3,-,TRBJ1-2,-,TGTGCCATCAGTGAGTTACAGGAGTATGGCTACACCTTC,CAISELQEYGYTF
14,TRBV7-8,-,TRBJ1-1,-,TGTGCCAGCAGCTTAGTGGGCCCCAACACTGAAGCTTTCTTT,CASSLVGPNTEAFF
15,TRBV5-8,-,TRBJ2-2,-,TGTGCCAGCAGCCTACAGGGTCGGGTCACCGGGGAGCTGTTTTTT,CASSLQGRVTGELFF
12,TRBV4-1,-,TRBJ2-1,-,TGCGCCAGCGGGTTTATCGGAGATGAGCAGTTCTTC,CASGFIGDEQFF
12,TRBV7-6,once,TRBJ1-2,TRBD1,TGTGCCAGCAGCGCCGGGACAGATGGCTACACCTTC,CASSAGTDGYTF
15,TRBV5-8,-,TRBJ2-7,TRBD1,TGTGCCAGCAGTATGGCTGCCGGGACAGCATACGAGCAGTACTTC,CASSMAAGTAYEQYF
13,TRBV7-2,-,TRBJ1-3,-,TGTGCCACCGGGACATACTCTGGAAACACCATATATTTT,CATGTYSGNTIYF
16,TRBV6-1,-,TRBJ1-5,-,TGTGCCAGCAGTGAACCGTGGTCGGCAGGGAAGCAGCCCCAGCATTTT,CASSEPWSAGKQPQHF
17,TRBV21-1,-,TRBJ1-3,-,TGTGCCAGCAGCAACTGGACAGGGTCCGACTCTGGAAACACCATATATTTT,CASSNWTGSDSGNTIYF
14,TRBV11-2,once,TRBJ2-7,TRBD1,TGTGCCAGCAGCCCCAGGGACAGCTCCTACGAGCAGTACTTC,CASSPRDSSYEQYF
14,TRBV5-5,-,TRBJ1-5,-,TGTGCCAGCAGCCCCGACAGTAGCAATCAGCCCCAGCATTTT,CASSPDSSNQPQHF
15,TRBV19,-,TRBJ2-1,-,TGTGCCAGTAGTATGGTGGGGGGGGGCCAGCGTGAGCAGTTCTTC,CASSMVGGGQREQFF
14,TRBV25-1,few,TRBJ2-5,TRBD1,TGTGCCAGCAGCTCAGGGGGCGAGGGGGAGACCCAGTACTTC,CASSSGGEGETQYF
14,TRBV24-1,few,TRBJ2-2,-,TGTGCCACCAGTGCCACGCTAGTTACCGGGGAGCTGTTTTTT,CATSATLVTGELFF
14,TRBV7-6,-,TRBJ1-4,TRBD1,TGTGCCAGCAGCTCGGGACAGTCTAATGAAAAACTGTTTTTT,CASSSGQSNEKLFF
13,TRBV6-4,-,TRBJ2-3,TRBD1,TGTGCCAGCAGTGGGACAGGGGCCGATACGCAGTATTTT,CASSGTGADTQYF
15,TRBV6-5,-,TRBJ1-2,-,TGTGCCAGCAGTTACGGGGGCGCGAATAACTATGGCTACACCTTC,CASSYGGANNYGYTF
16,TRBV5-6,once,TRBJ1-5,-,TGTGCCAGCAGAGCGGGGGGCGGGGACAGCAATCAGCCCCAGCATTTT,CASRAGGGDSNQPQHF
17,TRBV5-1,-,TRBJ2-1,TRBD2,TGCGCCAGCAGCTTAGGGAGCGGGGGCCCCCTCCTCTATGAGCAGTTCTTC,CASSLGSGGPLLYEQFF
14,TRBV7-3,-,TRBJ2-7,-,TGTGCCAGCAGCCAGCGGGCTACTTCCTACGAGCAGTACTTC,CASSQRATSYEQYF
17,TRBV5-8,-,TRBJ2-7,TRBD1,TGTGCCAGCAGCTTGTGGGGGGGGACAGGGCCCACCTACGAGCAGTACTTC,CASSLWGGTGPTYEQYF